This is a list of T cell receptor beta chains from one sample in a study of CD8+ T cells in alopecia areata. Clones were sequenced by immunoSEQ multiplex PCR, and TCRdb holds only the in-frame ones, with some missing. The sample carries about 210,000 clones, 64% recorded once. Sample: CD4+ T cells sorted from blood, taken at week 4, from a patient treated with tofacitinib. These receptors were taken from a human donor with alopecia areata. The CDR3 runs from the conserved cysteine through the conserved F or W. The D gene is left open where the match is weak. For some rows the clone size is stated as once, few or many, or as a class when expanded; others skip it.

CDR3 length,J gene,clone size,D gene,V gene,CDR3 DNA,CDR3 protein
15,TRBJ2-5,once,TRBD1,TRBV29-1,TGCAGCGTTGAAGATTGGGAACAGGGGAAAGAGACCCAGTACTTC,CSVEDWEQGKETQYF
13,TRBJ1-2,.,.,TRBV11-3,TGTGCCAGCAGCTTAGATGGGGTCAGCGGCTACACCTTC,CASSLDGVSGYTF
14,TRBJ1-5,.,TRBD1,TRBV2,TGTGCCAGCAGCGGGACAGGGACCAATCAGCCCCAGCATTTT,CASSGTGTNQPQHF
13,TRBJ2-7,.,.,TRBV19,TGTGCCAGTAGTACCGGGAGCCCCTACGAGCAGTACTTC,CASSTGSPYEQYF
12,TRBJ1-2,.,TRBD1,TRBV29-1,TGCAGCGTTGGGGACAGGGCTGGGGGCTACACCTTC,CSVGDRAGGYTF
14,TRBJ2-7,.,.,TRBV27,TGTGCCAGCAGCCGACTAGGCCCACCCTACGAGCAGTACTTC,CASSRLGPPYEQYF
12,TRBJ1-2,.,.,TRBV7-9,TGTGCCAGCAGCTTGGGCGTGGATGGCTACACCTTC,CASSLGVDGYTF
13,TRBJ1-2,.,.,TRBV5-6,TGTGCCAGCAGCTCTGAGTCCCGAGTTCGCTACACCTTC,CASSSESRVRYTF
16,TRBJ2-2,once,TRBD2,TRBV7-2,TGTGCCAGCAGCTCCGGGAGCGGGGGGAACACCGGGGAGCTGTTTTTT,CASSSGSGGNTGELFF
22,TRBJ2-6,.,.,TRBV5-1,TGCGCCAGCAGCCCACAAAGATGGACAGAAGCAGTGTCCGTATCTGGGGCCAACGTCCTGACTTTC,CASSPQRWTEAVSVSGANVLTF
17,TRBJ2-6,few,TRBD1,TRBV9,TGTGCCAGCAGTCCCCGAGGACAGGACTCTGGGGCCAACGTCCTGACTTTC,CASSPRGQDSGANVLTF
13,TRBJ1-5,.,TRBD1,TRBV30,TGTGCCTGGGCAGGGGGCGACCATCAGCCCCAGCATTTT,CAWAGGDHQPQHF
13,TRBJ1-4,.,.,TRBV29-1,TGCAGCGTTGAAGATATCGGACGCGTGGAACTGTTTTTT,CSVEDIGRVELFF
12,TRBJ2-5,.,.,TRBV12-5,TGTGCTAGTGGTGGAGGGAGGGAGACCCAGTACTTC,CASGGGRETQYF
14,TRBJ2-1,.,TRBD1,TRBV29-1,TGCAGCGCCCGGGGCGGGACAGGGGAAAATGAGCAGTTCTTC,CSARGGTGENEQFF
15,TRBJ2-1,few,TRBD2,TRBV5-1,TGCGCCAGCAGCTTGGCTAGCGGGGGGGCCGATGAGCAGTTCTTC,CASSLASGGADEQFF
14,TRBJ1-2,.,TRBD1,TRBV7-3,TGTGCCAGCAGCACCGGACAGGGGGACTATGGCTACACCTTC,CASSTGQGDYGYTF
12,TRBJ2-7,.,.,TRBV6-5,TGTGCCACTCTGCCCCCAACTGGCGAGCAGTACTTC,CATLPPTGEQYF
14,TRBJ1-6,few,TRBD1,TRBV7-8,TGTGCCAGCAGCTATGGACAGGTCGATTTCCCCCTCCACTTT,CASSYGQVDFPLHF
15,TRBJ2-3,.,TRBD2,TRBV13,TGTGCCAGCAGCTTTCAGGGAGGGGGCACAGATACGCAGTATTTT,CASSFQGGGTDTQYF
15,TRBJ1-1,.,.,TRBV19,TGTGCCAGTAGTATAGATCACTGGAGGGGCGCTGAAGCTTTCTTT,CASSIDHWRGAEAFF
13,TRBJ2-3,.,.,TRBV5-1,TGCGCCAGCAGCTTGGTGGGTTTGTCACATCAGTATTTT,CASSLVGLSHQYF
13,TRBJ2-7,few,.,TRBV18,TGTGCCAGCTCACCAAACGAAGCCTACGAGCAGTACTTC,CASSPNEAYEQYF
16,TRBJ2-1,few,.,TRBV30,TGTGCCTGGAGTGGGTTCTGGCGGGGTCGGGAGAATGAGCAGTTCTTC,CAWSGFWRGRENEQFF
15,TRBJ1-2,few,.,TRBV7-9,TGTGCCAGCGGTGCCCCAGGTACCAGTAACTATGGCTACACCTTC,CASGAPGTSNYGYTF
14,TRBJ1-1,.,.,TRBV25-1,TGTGCCAGCAGTGACGGGAGAGGCAGGGCTGAAGCTTTCTTT,CASSDGRGRAEAFF
18,TRBJ1-2,few,TRBD1,TRBV14,TGTGCCAGCAGCCAATTAATCTCCCGGGACAGGGCATCTAATGGCTACACCTTC,CASSQLISRDRASNGYTF
13,TRBJ2-7,.,.,TRBV5-6,TGTGCCAGCAGCTTGATGCGCAGCGGCGAGCAGTACTTC,CASSLMRSGEQYF
15,TRBJ2-3,few,.,TRBV7-2,TGTGCCAGCAGCTGGCGGAGGCTGGGCACAGATACGCAGTATTTT,CASSWRRLGTDTQYF
13,TRBJ1-2,.,.,TRBV9,TGTGCCAGCAGCGTAGATGGTTTATATGGCAGCACCTTC,CASSVDGLYGSTF
12,TRBJ2-5,few,.,TRBV7-9,TGTGCCAGCAGCTCCTCGGGGGAGACCCAGTACTTC,CASSSSGETQYF
14,TRBJ1-2,.,.,TRBV30,TGTGCCTGGAAGGGGGAGACAGACTACTATGGCTACACCTTC,CAWKGETDYYGYTF
11,TRBJ2-7,.,.,TRBV30,TGTGCCTGGAGCAACAGGGTCGAGCAGTACTTC,CAWSNRVEQYF
14,TRBJ2-3,.,TRBD2,TRBV27,TGTGCCAGCAAGCGGGGGGCCCCCGGAGATACGCAGTATTTT,CASKRGAPGDTQYF
15,TRBJ2-1,.,TRBD2,TRBV5-4,TGTGCCAGCAGCTTAGCGGGGGGCACCTACAATGAGCAGTTCTTC,CASSLAGGTYNEQFF
14,TRBJ1-5,.,.,TRBV19,TGTGCCAGTAGTATAGCGGCAGGGCCTCAGCCCCAGCATTTT,CASSIAAGPQPQHF
18,TRBJ2-5,few,.,TRBV7-2,TGTGCCAGCAGCCTCTCCACCCTGGGGCAGGTTTTCGCGGAGACCCAGTACTTC,CASSLSTLGQVFAETQYF
15,TRBJ2-1,few,TRBD2,TRBV11-1,TGTGCCAGCAGCTTAGGACTAGCGGGGGACAATGAGCAGTTCTTC,CASSLGLAGDNEQFF
12,TRBJ1-6,.,.,TRBV7-9,TGTGCCAGCAGCTGGGACCTTTCACCCCTCCACTTT,CASSWDLSPLHF
14,TRBJ2-1,.,TRBD2,TRBV5-1,TGCGCCAGCAGCCCGGGTCTAGCGGGCTATGAGCAGTTCTTC,CASSPGLAGYEQFF
15,TRBJ2-5,once,.,TRBV6-5,TGTGCCAGCAGTTACGCGGGGCGACAGCAAGAGACCCAGTACTTC,CASSYAGRQQETQYF
12,TRBJ2-1,once,TRBD2,TRBV18,TGTGCCAGCTCCCCCGGACTAGCCGAGCAGTTCTTC,CASSPGLAEQFF
13,TRBJ1-2,.,.,TRBV28,TGTGCCAGCGGAAAAACAGATAACTATGGCTACACCTTC,CASGKTDNYGYTF
14,TRBJ2-5,few,.,TRBV7-9,TGTGCCAGCAGTACCGGGCCCCGAAAAGAGACCCAGTACTTC,CASSTGPRKETQYF
13,TRBJ1-1,.,.,TRBV2,TGTGCCAGCAAGATGACAGAGAACACTGAAGCTTTCTTT,CASKMTENTEAFF
14,TRBJ2-3,.,.,TRBV30,TGTGCTGAAGGTATAGGGCAGCCGGGAGATACGCAGTATTTT,CAEGIGQPGDTQYF
13,TRBJ2-5,.,.,TRBV6-5,TGTGCCAGCAGGAAGGCAGGGACAGAGACCCAGTACTTC,CASRKAGTETQYF
14,TRBJ2-7,once,TRBD1,TRBV4-2,TGTGCCAGCAGATCCACGACAGGGGTTTCCGAGCAGTACTTC,CASRSTTGVSEQYF
14,TRBJ1-1,few,.,TRBV29-1,TGCAGCGTCCGCCCCTACGGGCAGAACACTGAAGCTTTCTTT,CSVRPYGQNTEAFF
15,TRBJ1-1,few,.,TRBV6-6,TGTGCCAGCAGTTTCAAACAACTCTCGAACACTGAAGCTTTCTTT,CASSFKQLSNTEAFF
14,TRBJ2-3,.,TRBD2,TRBV25-1,TGTGCCAGCAGTTCAGCGGGGGGCCCAGATACGCAGTATTTT,CASSSAGGPDTQYF
14,TRBJ2-3,.,.,TRBV2,TGTGCCAGCAGCCAACGGGTTAGCACAGATACGCAGTATTTT,CASSQRVSTDTQYF
16,TRBJ2-7,.,.,TRBV5-1,TGCGCCAGCAGCCTTTATCCGGGACCCGCGGCGGGCGAGCAGTACTTC,CASSLYPGPAAGEQYF
17,TRBJ1-2,.,.,TRBV4-1,TGCGCCAGCACGGCGATTGGGCAGCTGCGTTCTAACTATGGCTACACCTTC,CASTAIGQLRSNYGYTF
13,TRBJ1-1,.,.,TRBV30,TGTGCCTGGAATTCAGTGGAGAACACTGAAGCTTTCTTT,CAWNSVENTEAFF